These 6 T cell receptor beta chains share one sample of origin, sequenced in a study of identical twins. TCRdb ran MiXCR on the 5' RACE reads and lists one entry per CDR3 protein. The sample holds 240,000 or so distinct CDR3 sequences, 10% to 13% seen once. Input material: memory T cells sorted from blood. These receptors came from a man in his fifties in good health.

The J gene is TRBJ2-5, the V gene TRBV27; 8 bases fit TRBD1. Unmatched junction bases numbered 10, after V lost 6 bases and J lost 4 bases. Looked up from germline, CDR1 is MNHEY and CDR2 is SMNVEV (reference sequence). This CDR3 is 15 amino acids long. This chain's CDR3 is CASSQTGAWGETQYF. CDR3 coding DNA: TGTGCCAGCAGCCAGACAGGGGCCTGGGGAGAGACCCAGTACTTC.

The chain employs TRBV28 and TRBJ1-2, with TRBD1 matching 9 bases. Trimming took 4 bases from V and 4 from J; bases not matched to a gene: 7. The CDR3 extends over 15 amino acids. Looked up from germline, CDR1 is MDHEN and CDR2 is SYDVKM. For the CDR3, the DNA is TGTGCCAGCAGTTCAGGACAGGGGTGGTTCTATGGCTACACCTTC. This encodes CASSSGQGWFYGYTF.

This clonotype was picked up many times. V usage is TRBV9 and J usage is TRBJ2-7, with a possible D match to TRBD1 (6 bases). CDR1 SGDLS and CDR2 YYNGEE come from the germline V gene. The CDR3 length is 14 residues. Trimming shortened V by 2 bases and J by 1 base, and 10 bases separated the two germline ends. The CDR3 nucleotides are TGTGCCAGCAGCGTTCAGGGGCAATCCTACGAGCAGTACTTC. Translated, it gives CASSVQGQSYEQYF.

In this sample, this clonotype turned up many times. The chain is built from TRBV3-1 and TRBJ2-1; perhaps TRBD1 as D (5 bases). CDR3 length: 15 amino acids. Trimming pared 4 bases from V and 4 bases from J, leaving 14 bases between. In germline, CDR1 is LGHDT, CDR2 YNNKEL (reference sequence). The CDR3 coding sequence is TGTGCCAGCAGCCGGAAGGGGATGGGGTACAATGAGCAGTTCTTC. Protein sequence: CASSRKGMGYNEQFF.

This clonotype showed up just a few times. The chain joins TRBV7-9 to TRBJ2-3; D perhaps matches TRBD2 (5 bases). In germline, CDR1 is SEHNR, CDR2 FQNEAQ (reference sequence). V was pared by 0 bases and J by 3 bases, with 10 bases between. The CDR3 totals 15 residues. The CDR3: CASSLANGGTDTQYF. CDR3 DNA sequence: TGTGCCAGCAGCTTAGCGAACGGAGGTACAGATACGCAGTATTTT.

In this sample, this clonotype turned up a few times. The chain employs TRBV27 and TRBJ2-2; 10 positions agree with TRBD2. Germline CDR1 is MNHEY and CDR2 is SMNVEV (reference sequence). V lost 5 bases to trimming and J lost 1 base; unmatched junction nucleotides: 7. The CDR3 runs 17 residues. This CDR3 reads CASSLTGTSVNTGELFF. DNA for the CDR3: TGTGCCAGCAGTCTAACCGGGACTAGCGTGAACACCGGGGAGCTGTTTTTT.